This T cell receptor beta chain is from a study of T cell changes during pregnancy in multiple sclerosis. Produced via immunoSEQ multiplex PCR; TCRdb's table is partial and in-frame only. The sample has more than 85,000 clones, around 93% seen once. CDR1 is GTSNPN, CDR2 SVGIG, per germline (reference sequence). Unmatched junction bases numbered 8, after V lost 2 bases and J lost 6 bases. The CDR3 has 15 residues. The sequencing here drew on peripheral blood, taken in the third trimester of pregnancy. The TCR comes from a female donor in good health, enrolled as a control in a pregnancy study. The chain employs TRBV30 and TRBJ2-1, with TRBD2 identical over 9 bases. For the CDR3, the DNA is TGTGCCTGGAGTATGGGGACTAGCAGGGGCAATGAGCAGTTCTTC. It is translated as CAWSMGTSRGNEQFF.